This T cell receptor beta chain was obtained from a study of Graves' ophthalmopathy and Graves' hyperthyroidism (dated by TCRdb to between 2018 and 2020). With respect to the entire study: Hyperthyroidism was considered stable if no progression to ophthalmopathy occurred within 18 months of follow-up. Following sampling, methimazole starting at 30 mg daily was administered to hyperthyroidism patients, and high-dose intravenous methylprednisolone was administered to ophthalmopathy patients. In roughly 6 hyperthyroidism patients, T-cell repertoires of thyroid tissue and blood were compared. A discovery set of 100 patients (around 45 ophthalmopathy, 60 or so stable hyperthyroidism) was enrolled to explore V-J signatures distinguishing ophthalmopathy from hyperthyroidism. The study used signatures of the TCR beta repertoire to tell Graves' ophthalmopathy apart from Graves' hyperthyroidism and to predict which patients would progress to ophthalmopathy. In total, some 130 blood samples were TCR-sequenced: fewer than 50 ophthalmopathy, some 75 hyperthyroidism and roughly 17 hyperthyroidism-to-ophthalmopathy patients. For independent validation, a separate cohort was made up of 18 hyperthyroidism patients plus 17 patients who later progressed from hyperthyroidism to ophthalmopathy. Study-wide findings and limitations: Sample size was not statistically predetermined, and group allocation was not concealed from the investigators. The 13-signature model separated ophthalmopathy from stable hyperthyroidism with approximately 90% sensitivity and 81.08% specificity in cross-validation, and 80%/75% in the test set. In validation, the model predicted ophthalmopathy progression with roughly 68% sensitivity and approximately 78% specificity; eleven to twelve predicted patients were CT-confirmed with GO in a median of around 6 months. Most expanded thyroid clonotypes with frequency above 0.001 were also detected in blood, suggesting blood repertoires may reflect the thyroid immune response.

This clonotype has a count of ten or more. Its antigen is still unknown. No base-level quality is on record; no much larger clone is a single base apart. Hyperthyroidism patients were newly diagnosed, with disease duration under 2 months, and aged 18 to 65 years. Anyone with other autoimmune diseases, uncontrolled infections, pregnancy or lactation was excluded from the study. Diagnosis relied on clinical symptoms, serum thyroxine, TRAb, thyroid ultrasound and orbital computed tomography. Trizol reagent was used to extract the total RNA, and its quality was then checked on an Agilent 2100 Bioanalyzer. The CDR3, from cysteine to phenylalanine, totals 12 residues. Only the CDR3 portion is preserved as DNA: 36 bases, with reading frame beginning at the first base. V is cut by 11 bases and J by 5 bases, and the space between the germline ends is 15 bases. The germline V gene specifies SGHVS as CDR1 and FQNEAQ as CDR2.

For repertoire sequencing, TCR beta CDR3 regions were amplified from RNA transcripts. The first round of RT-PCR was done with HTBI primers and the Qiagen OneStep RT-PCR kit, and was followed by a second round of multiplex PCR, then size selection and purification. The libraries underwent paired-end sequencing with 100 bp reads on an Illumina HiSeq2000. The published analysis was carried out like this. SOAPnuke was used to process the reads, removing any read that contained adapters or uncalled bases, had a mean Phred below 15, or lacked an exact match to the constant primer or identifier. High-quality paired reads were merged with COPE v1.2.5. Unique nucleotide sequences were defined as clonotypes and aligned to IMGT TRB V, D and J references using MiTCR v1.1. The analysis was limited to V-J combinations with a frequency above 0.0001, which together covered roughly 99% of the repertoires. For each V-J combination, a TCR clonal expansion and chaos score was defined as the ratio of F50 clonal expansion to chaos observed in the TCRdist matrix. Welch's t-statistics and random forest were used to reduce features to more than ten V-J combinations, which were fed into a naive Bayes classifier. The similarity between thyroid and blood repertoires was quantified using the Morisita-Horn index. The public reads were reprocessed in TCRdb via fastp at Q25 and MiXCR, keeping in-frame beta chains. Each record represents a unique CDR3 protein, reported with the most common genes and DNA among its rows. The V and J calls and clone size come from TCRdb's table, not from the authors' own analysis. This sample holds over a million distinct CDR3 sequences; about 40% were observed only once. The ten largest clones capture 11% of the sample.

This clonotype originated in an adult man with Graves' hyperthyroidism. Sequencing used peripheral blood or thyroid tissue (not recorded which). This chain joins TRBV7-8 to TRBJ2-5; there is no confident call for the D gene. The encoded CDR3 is CAASRGPETQYF. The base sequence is TGTGCCGCAAGCCGAGGCCCGGAGACCCAGTACTTC.